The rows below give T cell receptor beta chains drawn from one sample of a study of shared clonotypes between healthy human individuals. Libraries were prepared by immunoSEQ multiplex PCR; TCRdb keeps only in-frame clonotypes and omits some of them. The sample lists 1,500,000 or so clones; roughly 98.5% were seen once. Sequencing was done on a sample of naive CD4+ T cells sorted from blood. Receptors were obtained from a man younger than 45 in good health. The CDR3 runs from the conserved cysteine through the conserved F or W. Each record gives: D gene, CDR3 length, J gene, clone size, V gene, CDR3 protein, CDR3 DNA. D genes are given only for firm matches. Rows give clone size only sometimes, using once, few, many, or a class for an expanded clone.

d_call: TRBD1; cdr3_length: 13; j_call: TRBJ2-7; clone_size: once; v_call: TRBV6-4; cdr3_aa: CASSDHHRGEQYF; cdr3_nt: TGTGCCAGCAGTGACCACCACAGGGGCGAGCAGTACTTC
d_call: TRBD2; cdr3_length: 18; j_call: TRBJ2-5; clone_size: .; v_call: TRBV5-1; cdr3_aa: CASSPSRTSGRLQETQYF; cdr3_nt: TGCGCCAGCAGCCCTTCTCGGACTAGCGGGAGGCTCCAAGAGACCCAGTACTTC
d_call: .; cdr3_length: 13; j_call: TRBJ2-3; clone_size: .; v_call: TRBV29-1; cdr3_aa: CSVNRAQADTQYF; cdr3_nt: TGCAGCGTTAACAGGGCTCAGGCAGATACGCAGTATTTT
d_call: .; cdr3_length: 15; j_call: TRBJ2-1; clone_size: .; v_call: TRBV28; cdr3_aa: CASSTIPSSYNEQFF; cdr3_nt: TGTGCCAGCAGTACAATCCCGAGCTCCTACAATGAGCAGTTCTTC
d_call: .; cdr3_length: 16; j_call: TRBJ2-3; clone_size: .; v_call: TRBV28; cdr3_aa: CASSPLGSKSTDTQYF; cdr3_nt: TGTGCCAGCAGTCCCTTGGGATCAAAAAGCACAGATACGCAGTATTTT
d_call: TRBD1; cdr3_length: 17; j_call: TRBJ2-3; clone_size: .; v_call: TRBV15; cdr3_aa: CATSREVGQGSADTQYF; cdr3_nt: TGTGCCACCAGCAGAGAAGTGGGACAGGGGTCGGCAGATACGCAGTATTTT
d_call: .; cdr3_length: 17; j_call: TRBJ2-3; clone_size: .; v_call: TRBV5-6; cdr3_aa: CASSETGTFSHTDTQYF; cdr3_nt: TGTGCCAGCAGCGAGACCGGGACCTTTTCTCACACAGATACGCAGTATTTT
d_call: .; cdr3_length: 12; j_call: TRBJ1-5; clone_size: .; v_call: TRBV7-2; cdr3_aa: CASSFTGQPQHF; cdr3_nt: TGTGCCAGCAGCTTCACAGGGCAGCCCCAGCATTTT
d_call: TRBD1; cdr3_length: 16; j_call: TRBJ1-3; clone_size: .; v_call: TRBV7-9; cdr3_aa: CASSLGQGLSGNTIYF; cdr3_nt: TGTGCCAGCAGCTTAGGACAGGGTCTCTCTGGAAACACCATATATTTT
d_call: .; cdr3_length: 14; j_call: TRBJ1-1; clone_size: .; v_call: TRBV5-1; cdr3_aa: CASSRGGLNTEAFF; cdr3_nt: TGCGCCAGCAGCCGCGGGGGTTTGAACACTGAAGCTTTCTTT
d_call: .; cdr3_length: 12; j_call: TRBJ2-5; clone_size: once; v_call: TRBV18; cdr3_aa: CASSPGGETQYF; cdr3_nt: TGTGCCAGCTCACCGGGCGGGGAGACCCAGTACTTC
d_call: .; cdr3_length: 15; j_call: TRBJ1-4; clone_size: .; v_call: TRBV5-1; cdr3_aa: CASSLTGATNEKLFF; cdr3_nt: TGCGCCAGCAGCTTAACTGGAGCAACTAATGAAAAACTGTTTTTT
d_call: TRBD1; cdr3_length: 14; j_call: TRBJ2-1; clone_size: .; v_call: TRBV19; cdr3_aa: CASSTDRGYNEQFF; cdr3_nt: TGTGCCAGTAGTACCGACAGGGGGTACAATGAGCAGTTCTTC
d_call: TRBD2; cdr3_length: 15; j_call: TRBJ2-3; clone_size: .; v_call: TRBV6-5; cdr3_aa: CASTLGGRGTDTQYF; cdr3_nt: TGTGCCAGCACTCTTGGCGGGAGGGGGACAGATACGCAGTATTTT
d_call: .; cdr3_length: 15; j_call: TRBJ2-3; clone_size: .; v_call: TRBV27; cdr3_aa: CASSFRASFPDTQYF; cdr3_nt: TGTGCCAGCAGTTTCCGTGCTAGTTTCCCAGATACGCAGTATTTT
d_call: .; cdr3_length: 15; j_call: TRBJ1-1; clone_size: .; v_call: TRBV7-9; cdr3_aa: CASSWTFASNTEAFF; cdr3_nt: TGTGCCAGCAGCTGGACATTCGCCTCCAACACTGAAGCTTTCTTT
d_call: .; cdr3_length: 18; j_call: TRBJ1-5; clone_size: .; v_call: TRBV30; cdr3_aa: CAWSGGFGAALSNQPQHF; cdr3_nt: TGTGCCTGGAGCGGAGGTTTCGGAGCAGCCCTTAGCAATCAGCCCCAGCATTTT
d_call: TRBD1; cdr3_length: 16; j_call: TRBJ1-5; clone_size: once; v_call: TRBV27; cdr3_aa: CASSPRLGRGLQPQHF; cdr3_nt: TGTGCCAGCAGTCCACGTCTTGGCAGGGGGCTCCAGCCCCAGCATTTT
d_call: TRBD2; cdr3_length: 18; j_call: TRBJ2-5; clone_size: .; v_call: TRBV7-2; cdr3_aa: CASSLDRLAGARRETQYF; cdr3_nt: TGTGCCAGCAGCTTAGATAGACTAGCGGGAGCAAGGCGAGAGACCCAGTACTTC
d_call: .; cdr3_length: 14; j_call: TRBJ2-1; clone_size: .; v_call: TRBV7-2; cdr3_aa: CASSPPSSYNEQFF; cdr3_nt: TGTGCCAGCAGCCCCCCTAGCTCCTACAATGAGCAGTTCTTC
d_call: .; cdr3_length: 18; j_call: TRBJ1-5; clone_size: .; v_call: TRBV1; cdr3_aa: CTSSQESRDRAYNQPQHF; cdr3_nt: TGCACCAGCAGCCAAGAGTCCCGGGACAGGGCCTACAATCAGCCCCAGCATTTT
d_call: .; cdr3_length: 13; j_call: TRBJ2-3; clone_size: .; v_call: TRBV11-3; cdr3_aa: CASSLGDTDTQYF; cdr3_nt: TGTGCCAGCAGCTTGGGGGACACAGATACGCAGTATTTT
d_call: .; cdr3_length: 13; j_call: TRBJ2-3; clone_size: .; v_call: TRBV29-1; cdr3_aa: CSVGGTLTDTQYF; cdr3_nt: TGCAGCGTTGGCGGAACCCTCACAGATACGCAGTATTTT
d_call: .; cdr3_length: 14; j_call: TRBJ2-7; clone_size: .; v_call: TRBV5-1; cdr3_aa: CASSPVKGPDEQYF; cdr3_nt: TGCGCCAGCAGCCCGGTTAAGGGCCCGGACGAGCAGTACTTC
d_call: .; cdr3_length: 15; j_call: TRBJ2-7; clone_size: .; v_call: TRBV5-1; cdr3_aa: CASRRLSGVGGEQYF; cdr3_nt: TGCGCCAGCCGACGGCTCTCGGGGGTTGGTGGCGAGCAGTACTTC
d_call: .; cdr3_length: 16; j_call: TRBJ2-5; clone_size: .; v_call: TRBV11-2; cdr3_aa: CASSLGRLGVQETQYF; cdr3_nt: TGTGCCAGCAGCTTAGGGAGGTTGGGAGTCCAAGAGACCCAGTACTTC
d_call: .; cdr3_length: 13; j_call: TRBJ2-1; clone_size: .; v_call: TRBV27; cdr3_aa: CASSLIWSNEQFF; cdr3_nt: TGTGCCAGCAGTTTAATATGGTCTAATGAGCAGTTCTTC
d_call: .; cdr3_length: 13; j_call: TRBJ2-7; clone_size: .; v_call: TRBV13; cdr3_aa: CASSLRQVNEQYF; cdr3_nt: TGTGCCAGCAGCTTACGCCAGGTAAACGAGCAGTACTTC
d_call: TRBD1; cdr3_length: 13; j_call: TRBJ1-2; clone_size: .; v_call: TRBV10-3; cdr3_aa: CAISDRTGDGYTF; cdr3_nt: TGTGCCATCAGTGACCGGACAGGGGATGGCTACACCTTC
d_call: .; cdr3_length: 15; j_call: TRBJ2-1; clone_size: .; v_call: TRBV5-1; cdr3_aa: CASSVNVLGGNEQFF; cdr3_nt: TGCGCCAGCAGTGTGAACGTGCTGGGGGGCAATGAGCAGTTCTTC
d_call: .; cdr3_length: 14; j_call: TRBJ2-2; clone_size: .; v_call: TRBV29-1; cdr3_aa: CSVVFRGGTGELFF; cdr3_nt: TGCAGCGTCGTTTTTAGGGGAGGCACCGGGGAGCTGTTTTTT
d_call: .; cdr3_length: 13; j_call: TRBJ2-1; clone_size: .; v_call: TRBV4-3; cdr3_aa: CASSQVTHNEQFF; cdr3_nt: TGCGCCAGCAGCCAAGTGACACACAATGAGCAGTTCTTC
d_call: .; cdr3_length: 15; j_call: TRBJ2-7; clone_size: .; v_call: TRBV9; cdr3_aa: CASSASSTALYEQYF; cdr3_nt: TGTGCCAGCAGCGCGTCATCCACAGCCCTATACGAGCAGTACTTC